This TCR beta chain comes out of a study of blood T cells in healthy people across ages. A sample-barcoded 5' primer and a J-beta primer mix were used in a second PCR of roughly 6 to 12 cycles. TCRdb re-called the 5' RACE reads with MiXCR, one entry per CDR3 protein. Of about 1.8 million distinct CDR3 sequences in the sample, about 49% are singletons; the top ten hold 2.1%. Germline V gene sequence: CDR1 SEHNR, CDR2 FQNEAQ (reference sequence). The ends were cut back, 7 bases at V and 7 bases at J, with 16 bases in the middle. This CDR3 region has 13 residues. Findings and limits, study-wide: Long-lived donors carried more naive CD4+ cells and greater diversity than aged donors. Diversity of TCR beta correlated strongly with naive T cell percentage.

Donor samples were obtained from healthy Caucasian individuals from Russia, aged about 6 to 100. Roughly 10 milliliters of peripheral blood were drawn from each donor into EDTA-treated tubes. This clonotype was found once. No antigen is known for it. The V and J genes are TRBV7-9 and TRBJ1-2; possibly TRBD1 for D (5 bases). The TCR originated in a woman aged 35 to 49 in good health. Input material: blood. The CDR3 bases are TGTGCCAGCAACACCGGGGCTGCGGGTGGCTACACCTTC. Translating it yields CASNTGAAGGYTF.